This T cell receptor beta chain was observed in a study of cytomegalovirus exposure and HLA in healthy donors. Measured with immunoSEQ multiplex PCR; TCRdb has only the in-frame clones, and not every one. The sample includes 65,000 or so clones, approximately 93% of them seen just once. Study-wide results and caveats: Cytomegalovirus association was assigned to some 160 TCR beta chains. Published work reported that the classifier diagnosed cytomegalovirus status with high specificity and sensitivity. In vitro assays verified that a few CMV-associated chains recognized CMV antigens specifically.

Between the trimmed V and J ends, which lost 2 bases and 4 bases, there was a span of 15 bases. Looked up from germline, CDR1 is KGHSH and CDR2 is LQKENI. This CDR3 has 16 amino acids. The donors were in the roughly 120-subject validation cohort; that cohort was separate from the roughly 700-subject first cohort. To note about this clone: What it recognizes is unknown.

The sequenced sample consisted of PBMCs. The chain joins TRBV18 to TRBJ2-1; D possibly corresponds to TRBD1 (6 bases). The TCR was taken from a man aged 18 to 29 in good health and CMV-seropositive. In DNA form, the CDR3 reads TGTGCCAGCTCACCAAATCTCCAGGGGATATACAATGAGCAGTTCTTC. Translation gives CASSPNLQGIYNEQFF.